The entry that follows covers one TCR beta chain sequence. Its specificity is unknown. The sample comes from a study of vaccination and CD4 T cells after COVID-19. Looking at the study overall: Post-vaccine sampling followed dose two by a median about 72 days (range 14 to 241).

The Oncomine TCR Beta short-read assay sequenced DNA from cultured CD4+ T cells. Once CD4+ T cells had been cultured, genomic DNA was extracted from them. From the PCR reads, TCRdb called clonotypes with MiXCR, one entry per CDR3 protein. The table shows about 10,000 distinct CDR3 sequences, with roughly 36% occurring only once. The V segment lost 3 bases and the J segment 3 bases; nucleotides outside the gene matches: 10. The CDR3 covers 16 residues. Germline-derived CDR1 and CDR2 are MDHEN and SYDVKM. Treatment reported: roughly ten-day PBMC culture with coronavirus spike peptide pools or control peptides (ViraFEST assay). Investigators obtained the unexposed donor's CD4+ T cells before the COVID-19 pandemic (2011-2018). The culture of two million PBMCs per well included 8.5 to 10 IU/ml IL-2 and about 11 ug/ml peptide pools.

Sequencing used CD4+ T cells from blood, cultured in vitro. The receptor comes from a human donor in good health. This rearrangement joins TRBV28 to TRBJ2-7; TRBD2 matches at 8 bases. CDR3 sequence reads: CASSFGGSGTYYEQYF. The CDR3 region has the DNA TGTGCCAGCAGTTTTGGCGGTAGCGGGACCTACTACGAGCAGTACTTC.